Listed below are T cell receptor beta chains from one sample, sequenced in a study of OX40 agonist ivuxolimab in advanced cancers. Generated by immunoSEQ multiplex PCR, the TCRdb table keeps only in-frame clones and is missing some. The table includes tens of thousands of clones, around 90% detected once. The sequenced sample was CD4+ or CD8+ T cells sorted from blood, obtained in a trial of the OX40 agonist ivuxolimab. All receptors come from an adult with an advanced solid tumor such as melanoma, head and neck, liver or kidney cancer. Both conserved end residues are part of each CDR3. D genes are given only for firm matches. Clone size is given for some rows only: seen once, a few or many times, or a class if the clone is expanded.

TRBV29-1	NA	TRBJ1-1	NA	CSVGGGGVNTEAFF	TGCAGCGTTGGTGGGGGAGGGGTAAACACTGAAGCTTTCTTT
TRBV9	NA	TRBJ2-5	few	CASSAAIETRQYF	TGTGCCAGCAGCGCCGCCATCGAGACCCGTCAGTACTTC
TRBV28	NA	TRBJ2-7	NA	CASSLQGYEQYF	TGTGCCAGCAGTTTACAGGGATACGAGCAGTACTTC
TRBV11-2	NA	TRBJ1-1	NA	CASSLGRDWHTEAFF	TGTGCCAGCAGCTTAGGGAGGGATTGGCACACTGAAGCTTTCTTT
TRBV19	TRBD1	TRBJ1-5	NA	CASRDREGQPQHF	TGTGCCAGTAGGGACAGGGAGGGTCAGCCCCAGCATTTT
TRBV19	NA	TRBJ1-4	NA	CASSYAAAEKLFF	TGTGCCAGTAGTTACGCGGCAGCTGAAAAACTGTTTTTT
TRBV5-1	NA	TRBJ1-2	NA	CASSPGGPPISNYGYTF	TGCGCCAGCAGCCCGGGGGGACCGCCAATTTCTAACTATGGCTACACCTTC
TRBV4-2	NA	TRBJ2-5	NA	CASSRKTRTVQETQYF	TGTGCCAGCAGCCGGAAAACCAGAACCGTCCAAGAGACCCAGTACTTC
TRBV7-9	NA	TRBJ2-5	NA	CASSGGRETQYF	TGTGCCAGCAGCGGAGGGCGAGAGACCCAGTACTTC
TRBV11-2	NA	TRBJ1-1	NA	CASSLGRDREAFF	TGTGCCAGCAGCTTAGGCCGGGACCGTGAAGCTTTCTTT
TRBV18	NA	TRBJ2-1	NA	CASSQGSSYNEQFF	TGTGCCAGCTCACAGGGCAGCTCCTACAATGAGCAGTTCTTC
TRBV13	NA	TRBJ2-4	NA	CASSRRGPGGIQYF	TGTGCCAGCAGCCGACGGGGGCCCGGAGGCATTCAGTACTTC
TRBV15	TRBD2	TRBJ2-1	NA	CATSRDLAGVNEQFF	TGTGCCACCAGCAGAGATCTAGCGGGAGTCAATGAGCAGTTCTTC
TRBV18	NA	TRBJ1-5	once	CASSPPQPNQPQHF	TGTGCCAGCTCACCACCCCAGCCGAATCAGCCCCAGCATTTT
TRBV7-9	NA	TRBJ2-2	NA	CASSLDRQRGELFF	TGTGCCAGCAGCTTAGACAGGCAAAGGGGGGAGCTGTTTTTT
TRBV15	NA	TRBJ2-6	NA	CATSRDATFSGANVLTF	TGTGCCACCAGCAGAGATGCGACATTCTCTGGGGCCAACGTCCTGACTTTC
TRBV27	NA	TRBJ1-2	NA	CASSLRAGSYGYTF	TGTGCCAGCAGTTTAAGGGCAGGGAGCTATGGCTACACCTTC
TRBV21-1	NA	TRBJ2-1	NA	CATLWDRAYNEQFF	TGTGCCACCCTCTGGGACAGGGCATACAATGAGCAGTTCTTC
TRBV15	NA	TRBJ1-1	NA	CATSSGITSGTEAFF	TGTGCCACCAGCAGTGGGATTACGAGTGGCACTGAAGCTTTCTTT
TRBV30	TRBD2	TRBJ2-3	NA	CAWRGTSGKVDTQYF	TGTGCCTGGAGAGGGACTAGCGGGAAGGTAGATACGCAGTATTTT
TRBV6-1	NA	TRBJ1-2	NA	CASSLTQVNDYTF	TGTGCCAGCAGTTTAACACAGGTCAATGACTACACCTTC
TRBV5-1	NA	TRBJ1-1	NA	CASSLGSLNTEAFF	TGCGCCAGCAGCTTGGGAAGCTTGAACACTGAAGCTTTCTTT
TRBV7-8	TRBD1	TRBJ2-5	NA	CASSRGQGRTETQYF	TGTGCCAGCAGCAGAGGACAGGGGAGGACGGAGACCCAGTACTTC
TRBV11-2	TRBD1	TRBJ1-3	once	CASSPTGSSGNTIYF	TGTGCCAGCAGCCCGACAGGGTCCTCTGGAAACACCATATATTTT
TRBV30	NA	TRBJ1-5	once	CAWSVPGSSNQPQHF	TGTGCCTGGAGTGTGCCTGGGTCTAGCAATCAGCCCCAGCATTTT
TRBV2	NA	TRBJ2-6	NA	CASSDKSSGANVLTF	TGTGCCAGCAGTGATAAGTCCTCTGGGGCCAACGTCCTGACTTTC
TRBV5-1	NA	TRBJ2-1	few	CASGDVSEQFF	TGCGCCAGCGGAGACGTTAGTGAGCAGTTCTTC
TRBV18	NA	TRBJ2-2	NA	CASSSDTGELFF	TGTGCCAGCTCATCGGACACCGGGGAGCTGTTTTTT
TRBV19	NA	TRBJ2-3	NA	CASTSRRGATQYF	TGTGCCAGTACATCCCGTCGGGGGGCTACGCAGTATTTT
TRBV18	NA	TRBJ2-6	once	CASSPPNSGANVLTF	TGTGCCAGCTCACCTCCCAACTCTGGGGCCAACGTCCTGACTTTC
TRBV5-1	TRBD2	TRBJ2-5	NA	CASSAFGTSGAETQYF	TGCGCCAGCAGCGCCTTTGGGACTAGCGGGGCAGAGACCCAGTACTTC
TRBV6-1	TRBD1	TRBJ1-2	once	CASLVGQGDGYTF	TGTGCCAGCTTAGTAGGACAGGGCGACGGCTACACCTTC
TRBV19	NA	TRBJ2-3	NA	CASSISARTDTQYF	TGTGCCAGTAGTATAAGTGCTCGGACAGATACGCAGTATTTT
TRBV7-3	NA	TRBJ2-3	NA	CASSLTPLETDTQYF	TGTGCCAGCAGCCTAACCCCTCTAGAAACAGATACGCAGTATTTT
TRBV5-1	NA	TRBJ2-2	NA	CASSPGGQNTGELFF	TGCGCCAGCAGCCCAGGTGGACAGAACACCGGGGAGCTGTTTTTT
TRBV5-5	NA	TRBJ1-5	NA	CASSLDLVESQPQHF	TGTGCCAGCAGCTTGGATTTGGTAGAATCCCAGCCCCAGCATTTT
TRBV5-1	TRBD2	TRBJ2-5	NA	CASSLFGRFEETQYF	TGCGCCAGCAGCTTGTTCGGGAGGTTTGAAGAGACCCAGTACTTC
TRBV2	NA	TRBJ1-5	NA	CASSLTGWGPQHF	TGTGCCAGCAGTTTGACGGGCTGGGGGCCCCAGCATTTT
TRBV30	NA	TRBJ2-2	NA	CAWSATNTGELFF	TGTGCCTGGAGCGCCACGAACACCGGGGAGCTGTTTTTT
TRBV11-2	NA	TRBJ2-7	NA	CASSFLQDVGEQYF	TGTGCCAGCAGCTTTCTCCAGGATGTCGGCGAGCAGTACTTC
TRBV6-5	NA	TRBJ1-4	NA	CASRGHRGEKLFF	TGTGCCAGCAGGGGACATAGGGGAGAAAAACTGTTTTTT
TRBV4-1	TRBD1	TRBJ1-4	NA	CASRPPGQGAEKLFF	TGCGCCAGCAGACCACCGGGACAGGGGGCGGAAAAACTGTTTTTT
TRBV5-4	TRBD1	TRBJ2-2	NA	CASSPGQGDTGELFF	TGTGCCAGCAGCCCGGGACAGGGTGACACCGGGGAGCTGTTTTTT
TRBV6-1	NA	TRBJ2-2	NA	CASRVKGAGELFF	TGTGCCAGCAGAGTAAAGGGTGCCGGGGAGCTGTTTTTT
TRBV25-1	NA	TRBJ2-7	NA	CASSEGVGGTYEQYF	TGTGCCAGCAGTGAGGGGGTCGGCGGAACCTACGAGCAGTACTTC
TRBV19	TRBD1	TRBJ2-6	once	CASIKLAGAGGPRGSGANVLTF	TGTGCCAGTATTAAGTTAGCTGGGGCAGGGGGTCCCCGTGGTTCTGGGGCCAACGTCCTGACTTTC
TRBV28	NA	TRBJ1-1	NA	CASINRGRSMNTEAFF	TGTGCCAGCATTAACCGAGGTAGGAGCATGAACACTGAAGCTTTCTTT
TRBV19	NA	TRBJ1-5	once	CASSIQRDSNQPQHF	TGTGCCAGTAGTATACAGCGCGATAGCAATCAGCCCCAGCATTTT
TRBV6-1	NA	TRBJ1-5	NA	CATTFGTNNQPQHF	TGTGCCACCACCTTCGGGACAAACAATCAGCCCCAGCATTTT
TRBV29-1	NA	TRBJ2-3	NA	CSVDHVGTDTQYF	TGCAGCGTTGACCATGTGGGCACAGATACGCAGTATTTT
TRBV7-8	NA	TRBJ2-7	NA	CASSLPGRQQYF	TGTGCCAGCAGCCTCCCCGGCAGACAGCAGTACTTC
TRBV9	NA	TRBJ2-2	NA	CASSEGSNTGELFF	TGTGCCAGCAGCGAAGGAAGTAACACCGGGGAGCTGTTTTTT
TRBV5-4	NA	TRBJ1-1	NA	CASSLGMNTEAFF	TGTGCCAGCAGCTTGGGCATGAACACTGAAGCTTTCTTT
TRBV30	TRBD1	TRBJ1-2	NA	CAWSRQGVGYGYTF	TGTGCCTGGAGTCGGCAGGGGGTCGGCTATGGCTACACCTTC
TRBV10-3	NA	TRBJ2-2	NA	CAISESGSGTGELFF	TGTGCCATCAGTGAGTCTGGCAGCGGCACCGGGGAGCTGTTTTTT
TRBV29-1	NA	TRBJ1-1	NA	CSAQDIYTEAFF	TGCAGCGCCCAGGACATCTACACTGAAGCTTTCTTT
TRBV11-3	NA	TRBJ2-1	NA	CASSLGGLRSYNEQFF	TGTGCCAGCAGCTTAGGGGGTCTACGCTCCTACAATGAGCAGTTCTTC
TRBV5-1	TRBD1	TRBJ1-4	NA	CASSPRQGLDEKLFF	TGCGCCAGCAGCCCGAGACAGGGTCTCGATGAAAAACTGTTTTTT
TRBV9	TRBD1	TRBJ1-2	NA	CASDDGTGGGYGYTF	TGTGCCAGCGACGATGGGACAGGGGGCGGCTATGGCTACACCTTC
TRBV14	NA	TRBJ1-4	NA	CASSRRVSEKLFF	TGTGCCAGCAGCCGCAGGGTGAGCGAAAAACTGTTTTTT